These T cell receptor beta chains were read from a single sample in a study of T cells in tumors after PD-1 blockade. Profiled with immunoSEQ multiplex PCR; TCRdb holds only in-frame clones, not every one. The table lists some 25,000 clones, over 80% of them singletons. The specimen comprised PBMCs, sampled after anti-PD-1 treatment. These receptors were collected from a human donor with basal cell carcinoma. Each CDR3 is given without its conserved first and last residue.

CDR3 length,J gene,V gene,CDR3 protein
12,TRBJ2-7,TRBV9,ASSARQGSYEQY
12,TRBJ2-5,TRBV13,ASSFPGGEETQY
12,TRBJ1-3,TRBV19,ASSTRTVGNTIY
13,TRBJ2-7,TRBV4-2,ASSQDSGGGNEQY
12,TRBJ1-6,TRBV9,ASSVELTDSPLH
10,TRBJ1-6,TRBV12-3/TRBV12-4,ASSFPGTPLH
11,TRBJ2-5,TRBV27,ASSFYDQETQY
12,TRBJ1-2,TRBV9,ASSPRLGYDGYT
14,TRBJ2-1,TRBV5-5,ASSLEGGTSYNEQF
12,TRBJ2-6,TRBV6-5,ASSFQLWANVLT
11,TRBJ2-5,TRBV6-5,ASSRGLGETQY
11,TRBJ2-3,TRBV6-4,ASSDQATDTQY
16,TRBJ1-1,TRBV3-1/TRBV3-2,ASSQDLGFQSENTEAF
13,TRBJ2-6,TRBV5-1,ASSLAWAGANALT
11,TRBJ1-1,TRBV6-1,ASSEVKGVEAF
12,TRBJ2-2,TRBV28,ASSLRPRTGELF
15,TRBJ2-1,TRBV4-1,ASSQKRSLDSYNEQF
12,TRBJ1-4,TRBV5-6,ASSRVGVEEKLF
11,TRBJ1-5,TRBV12-3/TRBV12-4,ASSFVGEQPQH
12,TRBJ2-1,TRBV9,ASSPRTADNEQF
12,TRBJ1-2,TRBV27,ASSLQYSNYGYT
13,TRBJ1-6,TRBV5-6,ASSVQGAGGSPLH
13,TRBJ2-5,TRBV6-5,ASRIYQGNEETQY
13,TRBJ1-3,TRBV6-5,ASSPSRYSGNTIY
12,TRBJ1-2,TRBV3-1/TRBV3-2,ASSYRASNYGYT
9,TRBJ1-2,TRBV6-6,ASWGRYGYT
14,TRBJ2-3,TRBV5-4,ASSLYVDSSTDTQY
14,TRBJ1-1,TRBV5-1,ASSLEGGAAGTEAF
13,TRBJ2-7,TRBV6-5,ASSYSGTGSEEQY
15,TRBJ2-7,TRBV18,ASSPLAGSGLSYEQY
14,TRBJ1-5,TRBV5-6,ASSFHNVGGNQPQH
14,TRBJ2-2,TRBV6-6,ASSAPDREGTGELF
15,TRBJ2-1,TRBV9,ASSPPSASGGPNEQF
12,TRBJ1-1,TRBV5-1,ASSLALMNTEAF
14,TRBJ1-3,TRBV3-1/TRBV3-2,ASSQDQGAGGNTIY
13,TRBJ1-3,TRBV30,AWSRFQGGRNTIY
13,TRBJ2-2,TRBV5-1,ASSLIEGNTGELF
16,TRBJ2-3,TRBV6-6,ASSREWASGGSTDTQY
12,TRBJ2-1,TRBV11-3,ASSVGWEPNEQF
12,TRBJ1-2,TRBV7-2,ASGSTGGGGGYT
13,TRBJ2-1,TRBV2,ASTRQGAPRNEQF
11,TRBJ2-1,TRBV7-8,ASSHPGSNEQF
11,TRBJ1-6,TRBV12-3/TRBV12-4,ASSKAQNSPLH